This section outlines one TCR beta chain sequence together with its context. This entry comes from a study of blood T cell repertoires in COVID-19. Study at large: Samples of COVID-19 (acute and convalescent) were obtained from the United States, Italy and Spain. T cells, B-cell-depleted T cells, or PBMCs supplied cDNA or gDNA.

In the study's own analysis: The authors estimated nucleated cell counts from reference gene primer amplification. Using immunoSEQ multiplex PCR, the repertoire was profiled, and TCRdb retains in-frame clones only, with some absent. V, J and clone size are those of that table, while D and trimming were read from the DNA. The table shows about 46,000 clones, with around 87% occurring only once. The sequenced material came from peripheral blood. The clonotype was recovered from a human donor in a cohort sampled during active COVID-19.

In nucleotides, the CDR3 is TGTGCCAGCAGTTCCCGGACAGTCATGAACACTGAAGCTTTCTTT. It specifies CASSSRTVMNTEAFF. The V call is TRBV27, the J call TRBJ1-1; TRBD1 is a possible D gene (6 bases). Germline V gene sequence: CDR1 MNHEY, CDR2 SMNVEV (reference sequence). The CDR3 totals 15 residues. The V end lost 4 bases, the J end lost 0 bases, and 12 bases lay between the germline ends.